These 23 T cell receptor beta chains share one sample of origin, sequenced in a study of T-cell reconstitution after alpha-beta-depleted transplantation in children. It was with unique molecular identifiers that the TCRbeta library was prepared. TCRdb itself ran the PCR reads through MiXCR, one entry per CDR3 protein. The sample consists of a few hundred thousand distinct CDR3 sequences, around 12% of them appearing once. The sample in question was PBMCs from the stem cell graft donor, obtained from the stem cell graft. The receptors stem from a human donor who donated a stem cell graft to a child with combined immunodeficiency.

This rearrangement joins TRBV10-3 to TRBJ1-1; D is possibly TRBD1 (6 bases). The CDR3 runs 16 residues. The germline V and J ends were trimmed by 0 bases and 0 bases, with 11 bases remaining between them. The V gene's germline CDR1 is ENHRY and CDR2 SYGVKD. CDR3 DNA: TGTGCCATCAGTGAGTCCGTGGCAGGGGTGAACACTGAAGCTTTCTTT. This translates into CAISESVAGVNTEAFF.

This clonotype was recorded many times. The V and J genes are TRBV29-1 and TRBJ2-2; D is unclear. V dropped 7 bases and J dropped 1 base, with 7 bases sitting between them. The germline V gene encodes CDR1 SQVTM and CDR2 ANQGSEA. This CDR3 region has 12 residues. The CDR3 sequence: CSGGENTGELFF. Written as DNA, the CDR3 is TGCAGCGGCGGAGAGAACACCGGGGAGCTGTTTTTT.

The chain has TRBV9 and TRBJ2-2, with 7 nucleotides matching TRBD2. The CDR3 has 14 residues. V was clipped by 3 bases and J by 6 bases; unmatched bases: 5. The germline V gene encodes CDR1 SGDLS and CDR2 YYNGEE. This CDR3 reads CASSGEGTAGELFF. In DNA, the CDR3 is TGTGCCAGCAGCGGGGAGGGGACGGCCGGGGAGCTGTTTTTT.

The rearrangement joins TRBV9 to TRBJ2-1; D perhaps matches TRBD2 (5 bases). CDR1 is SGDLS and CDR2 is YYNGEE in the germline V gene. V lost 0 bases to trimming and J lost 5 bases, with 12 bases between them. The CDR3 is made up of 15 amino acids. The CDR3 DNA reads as TGTGCCAGCAGCGTAGAACCGGACGGGGACAATGAGCAGTTCTTC. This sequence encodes CASSVEPDGDNEQFF.

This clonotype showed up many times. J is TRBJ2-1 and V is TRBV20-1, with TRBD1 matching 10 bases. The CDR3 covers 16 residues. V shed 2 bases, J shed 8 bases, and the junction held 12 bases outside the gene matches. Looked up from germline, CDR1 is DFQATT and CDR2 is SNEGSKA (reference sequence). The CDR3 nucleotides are TGCAGTGCTAGATCTCCTGCCGGGACAGGGGTACATGAGCAGTTCTTC. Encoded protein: CSARSPAGTGVHEQFF.

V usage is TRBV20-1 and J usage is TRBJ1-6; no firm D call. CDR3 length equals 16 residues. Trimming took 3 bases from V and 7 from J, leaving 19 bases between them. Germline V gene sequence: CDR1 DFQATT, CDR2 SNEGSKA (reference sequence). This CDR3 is CSARRRGPTSNSPLHF. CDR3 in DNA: TGCAGTGCTAGGAGGAGAGGCCCTACCTCGAATTCACCCCTCCACTTT.

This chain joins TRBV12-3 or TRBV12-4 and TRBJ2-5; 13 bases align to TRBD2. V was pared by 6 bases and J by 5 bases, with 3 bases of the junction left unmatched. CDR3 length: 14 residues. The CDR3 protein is CASRLAGGPETQYF. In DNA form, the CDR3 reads TGTGCCAGCAGACTAGCGGGGGGGCCGGAGACCCAGTACTTC.

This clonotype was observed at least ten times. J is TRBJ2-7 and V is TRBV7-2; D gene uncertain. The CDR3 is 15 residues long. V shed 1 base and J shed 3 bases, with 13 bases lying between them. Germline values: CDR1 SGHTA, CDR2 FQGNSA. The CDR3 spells CASSLDWPENYEQYF. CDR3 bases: TGTGCCAGCAGCTTAGATTGGCCGGAAAACTACGAGCAGTACTTC.

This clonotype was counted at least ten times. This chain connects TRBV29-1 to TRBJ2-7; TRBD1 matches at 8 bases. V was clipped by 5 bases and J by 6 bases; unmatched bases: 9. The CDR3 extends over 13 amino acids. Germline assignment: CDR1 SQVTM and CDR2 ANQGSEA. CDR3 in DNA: TGCAGCGTTACCATTACAGGGGGGCGCGAGCAGTACTTC. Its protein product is CSVTITGGREQYF.

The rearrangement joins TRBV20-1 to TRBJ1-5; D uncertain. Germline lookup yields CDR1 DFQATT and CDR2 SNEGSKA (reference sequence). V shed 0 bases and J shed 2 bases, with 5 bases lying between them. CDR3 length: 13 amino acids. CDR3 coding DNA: TGCAGTGCTAGAGAATTAGGCAATCAGCCCCAGCATTTT. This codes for CSARELGNQPQHF.

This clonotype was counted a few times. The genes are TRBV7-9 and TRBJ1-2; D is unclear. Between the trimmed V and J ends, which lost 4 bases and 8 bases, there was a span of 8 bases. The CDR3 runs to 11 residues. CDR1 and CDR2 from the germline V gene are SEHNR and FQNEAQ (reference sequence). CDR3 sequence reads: CASSYFRGYTF. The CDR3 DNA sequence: TGTGCCAGCAGCTACTTTCGAGGCTACACCTTC.

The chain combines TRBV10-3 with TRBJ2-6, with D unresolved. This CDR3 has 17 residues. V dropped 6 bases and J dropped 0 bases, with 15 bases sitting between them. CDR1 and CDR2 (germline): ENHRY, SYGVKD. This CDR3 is CAIRAPQVTSGANVLTF. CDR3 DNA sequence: TGTGCCATCAGAGCCCCGCAGGTGACCTCTGGGGCCAACGTCCTGACTTTC.

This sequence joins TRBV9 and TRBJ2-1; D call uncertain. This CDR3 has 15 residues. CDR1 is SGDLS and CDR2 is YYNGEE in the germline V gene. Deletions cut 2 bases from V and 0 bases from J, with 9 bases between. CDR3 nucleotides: TGTGCCAGCAGCGTTACACTAAGCTCCTACAATGAGCAGTTCTTC. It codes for CASSVTLSSYNEQFF.

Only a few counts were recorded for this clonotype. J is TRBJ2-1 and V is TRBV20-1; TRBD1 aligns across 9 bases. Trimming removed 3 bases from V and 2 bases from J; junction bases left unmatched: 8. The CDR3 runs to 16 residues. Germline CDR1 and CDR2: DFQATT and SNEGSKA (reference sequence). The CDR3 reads CSARVTGTGTYNEQFF. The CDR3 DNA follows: TGCAGTGCTAGGGTAACCGGGACAGGGACCTACAATGAGCAGTTCTTC.

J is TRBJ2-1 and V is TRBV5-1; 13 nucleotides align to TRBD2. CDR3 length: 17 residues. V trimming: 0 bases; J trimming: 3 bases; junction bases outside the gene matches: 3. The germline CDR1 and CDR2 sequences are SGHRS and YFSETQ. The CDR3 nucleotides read TGCGCCAGCAGCTTGGCACTAGCGGGAGGGTTCTACAATGAGCAGTTCTTC. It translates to CASSLALAGGFYNEQFF.

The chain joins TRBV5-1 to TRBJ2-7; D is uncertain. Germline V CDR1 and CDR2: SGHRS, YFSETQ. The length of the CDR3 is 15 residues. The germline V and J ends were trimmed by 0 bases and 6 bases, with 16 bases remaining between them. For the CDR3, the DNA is TGCGCCAGCAGCTTGGATATGCGTATCAGGAGCGAGCAGTACTTC. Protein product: CASSLDMRIRSEQYF. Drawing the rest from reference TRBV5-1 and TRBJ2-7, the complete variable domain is KAGVTQTPRYLIKTRGQQVTLSCSPISGHRSVSWYQQTPGQGLQFLFEYFSETQRNKGNFPGRFSGRQFSNSRSEMNVSTLELGDSALYLCASSLDMRIRSEQYFGPGTRLTVT.

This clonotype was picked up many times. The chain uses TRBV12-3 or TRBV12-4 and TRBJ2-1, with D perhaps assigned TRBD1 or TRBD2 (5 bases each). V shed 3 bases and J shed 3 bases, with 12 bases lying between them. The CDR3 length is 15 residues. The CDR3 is CASSFSTRGYNEQFF. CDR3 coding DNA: TGTGCCAGCAGTTTCTCTACGAGGGGCTACAATGAGCAGTTCTTC.

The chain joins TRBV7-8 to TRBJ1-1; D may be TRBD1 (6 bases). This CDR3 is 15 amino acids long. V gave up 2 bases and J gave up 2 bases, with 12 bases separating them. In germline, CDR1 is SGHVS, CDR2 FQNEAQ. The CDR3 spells CASSLFGGLNTEAFF. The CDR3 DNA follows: TGTGCCAGCAGCTTATTTGGGGGGCTCAACACTGAAGCTTTCTTT.

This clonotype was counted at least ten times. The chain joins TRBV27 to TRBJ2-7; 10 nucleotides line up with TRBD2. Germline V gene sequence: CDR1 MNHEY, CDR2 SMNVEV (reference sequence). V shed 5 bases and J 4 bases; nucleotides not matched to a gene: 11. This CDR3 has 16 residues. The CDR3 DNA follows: TGTGCCAGCAGTATGTTAGCGGGGGGCTCCGATTACGAGCAGTACTTC. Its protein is CASSMLAGGSDYEQYF.

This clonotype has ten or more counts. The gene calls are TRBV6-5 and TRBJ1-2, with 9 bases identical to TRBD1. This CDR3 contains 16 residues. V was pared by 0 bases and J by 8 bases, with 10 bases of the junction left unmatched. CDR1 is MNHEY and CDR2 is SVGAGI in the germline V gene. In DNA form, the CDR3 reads TGTGCCAGCAGTTACTCGCTCGGACAGGGGCATCAAGGCTACACCTTC. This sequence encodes CASSYSLGQGHQGYTF.

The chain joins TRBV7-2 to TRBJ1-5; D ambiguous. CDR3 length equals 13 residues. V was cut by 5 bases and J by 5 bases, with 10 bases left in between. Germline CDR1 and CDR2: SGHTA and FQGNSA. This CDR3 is CASSPTEYQPQHF. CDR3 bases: TGTGCCAGCAGCCCGACTGAGTATCAGCCCCAGCATTTT.

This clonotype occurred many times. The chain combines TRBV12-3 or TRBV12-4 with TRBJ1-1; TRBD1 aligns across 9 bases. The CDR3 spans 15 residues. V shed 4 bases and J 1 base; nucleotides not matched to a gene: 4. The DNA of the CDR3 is TGTGCCAGCAGTTGGGGACAGGGTGGGAACACTGAAGCTTTCTTT. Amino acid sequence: CASSWGQGGNTEAFF.

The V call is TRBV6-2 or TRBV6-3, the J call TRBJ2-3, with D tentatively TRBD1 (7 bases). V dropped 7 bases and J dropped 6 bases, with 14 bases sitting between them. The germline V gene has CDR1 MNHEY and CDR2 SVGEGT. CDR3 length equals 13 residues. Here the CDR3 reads CASTHRGGDTQYF. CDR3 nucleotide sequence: TGTGCCAGCACCCACAGGGGAGGCGATACGCAGTATTTT.